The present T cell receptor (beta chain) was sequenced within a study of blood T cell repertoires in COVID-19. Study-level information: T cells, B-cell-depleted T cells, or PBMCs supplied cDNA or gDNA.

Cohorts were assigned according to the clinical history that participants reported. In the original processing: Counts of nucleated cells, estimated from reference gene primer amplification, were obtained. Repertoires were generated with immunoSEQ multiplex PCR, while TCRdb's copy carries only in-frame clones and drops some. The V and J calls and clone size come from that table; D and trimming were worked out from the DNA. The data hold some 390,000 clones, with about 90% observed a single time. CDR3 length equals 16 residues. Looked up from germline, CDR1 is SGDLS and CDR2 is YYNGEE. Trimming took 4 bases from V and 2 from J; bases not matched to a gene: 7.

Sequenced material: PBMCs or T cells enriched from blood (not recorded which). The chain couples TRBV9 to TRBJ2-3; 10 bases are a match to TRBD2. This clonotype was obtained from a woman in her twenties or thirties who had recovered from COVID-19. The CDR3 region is CASSRTSGVFTDTQYF. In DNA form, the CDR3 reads TGTGCCAGCAGCCGGACTAGCGGAGTATTCACAGATACGCAGTATTTT.